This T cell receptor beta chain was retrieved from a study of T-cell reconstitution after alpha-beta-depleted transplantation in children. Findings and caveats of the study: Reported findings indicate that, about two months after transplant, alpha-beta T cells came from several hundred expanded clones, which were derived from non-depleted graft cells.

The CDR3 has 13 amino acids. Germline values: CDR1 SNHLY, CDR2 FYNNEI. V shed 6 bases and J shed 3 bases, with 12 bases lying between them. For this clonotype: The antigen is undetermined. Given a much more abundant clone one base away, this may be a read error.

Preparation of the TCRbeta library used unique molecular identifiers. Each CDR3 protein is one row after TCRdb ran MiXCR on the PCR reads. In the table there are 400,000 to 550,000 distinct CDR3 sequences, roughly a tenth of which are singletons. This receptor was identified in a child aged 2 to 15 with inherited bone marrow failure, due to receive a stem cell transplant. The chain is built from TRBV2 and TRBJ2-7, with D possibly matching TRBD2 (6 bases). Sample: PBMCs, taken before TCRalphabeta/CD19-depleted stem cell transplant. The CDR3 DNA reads TGTGCCAGCAGGGGACGAGCGGGCTACGAGCAGTACTTC. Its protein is CASRGRAGYEQYF.